The 4 T cell receptor beta chains presented below share a single source sample, sequenced in a study of CD8 T cells in Susac syndrome. Reverse transcription of 0.5 to 1 ug RNA was performed with random hexamers. TCRdb redid the calling of the immunoSEQ multiplex PCR reads with MiXCR, one entry per CDR3 protein. The sample lists some 190,000 distinct CDR3 sequences; 80% to 95% were seen once. The sample was CD4+ T cells from PBMCs. These TCRs come from a human donor in good health.

The V gene is TRBV5-6, the J gene TRBJ2-7; D tentatively fits TRBD1 or TRBD2 (5 bases each). Trimming cost V 0 bases and J 3 bases, with 13 bases left between them. Germline V gene lookup returns CDR1 SGHDT and CDR2 YYEEEE. The CDR3 has 15 amino acids. CDR3 sequence reads: CASSLGGTFLYEQYF. The CDR3 DNA reads as TGTGCCAGCAGCTTGGGGGGGACGTTTCTCTACGAGCAGTACTTC. Variable domain in full (rest from reference TRBV5-6 and TRBJ2-7): DAGVTQSPTHLIKTRGQQVTLRCSPKSGHDTVSWYQQALGQGPQFIFQYYEEEERQRGNFPDRFSGHQFPNYSSELNVNALLLGDSALYLCASSLGGTFLYEQYFGPGTRLTVT.

The chain links TRBV7-9 to TRBJ2-7; possible D gene TRBD2, 6 bases. CDR3 length: 14 amino acids. V was pared by 5 bases and J by 2 bases, with 13 bases between. The germline CDR1 and CDR2 sequences are SEHNR and FQNEAQ (reference sequence). The DNA for the CDR3 is TGTGCCAGCAGCCGGGGCGGGGTCCCCTACGAGCAGTACTTC. It codes for CASSRGGVPYEQYF.

The V call is TRBV7-9, the J call TRBJ2-6; 7 nucleotides agree with TRBD1. CDR1 and CDR2 (germline): SEHNR, FQNEAQ (reference sequence). The junction had 4 bases not matched to a gene; V was cut back by 7 bases and J by 4 bases. The CDR3 totals 14 residues. The CDR3 nucleotides are TGTGCCAGCACGACAGGGAGCGGGGCCAACGTCCTGACTTTC. Translating it yields CASTTGSGANVLTF.

The V gene is TRBV25-1, the J gene TRBJ1-5; D is undetermined. The V end was cut by 4 bases, the J end by 3 bases, with 13 bases between. This CDR3 has 15 residues. Germline-derived CDR1 and CDR2 are MGHDK and SYGVNS. CDR3 loop: CASSGQAGVNQPQHF. CDR3 DNA: TGTGCCAGCAGTGGCCAGGCCGGGGTCAATCAGCCCCAGCATTTT.